This TCR beta chain was captured by sequencing in a study of regulatory T cells in long-lasting Graves disease. In its sample, this clonotype was seen many times. CDR1 MDHEN and CDR2 SYDVKM come from the germline V gene. The CDR3 is made up of 12 amino acids. V was clipped by 6 bases and J by 6 bases, with 9 bases between them. Time point given: newly diagnosed GD, antithyroid drugs for less than 3 months. The TCR library was prepared using RNA isolated from PBMCs. It was an endocrinology department in Xi'an, China, that provided the patients. To make TCR beta libraries, researchers used iRepertoire HTBI primers and Arm-PCR of CDR3 regions. MiXCR, run by TCRdb on the multiplex PCR reads, gives a single entry per CDR3 protein. This table holds hundreds of thousands of distinct CDR3 sequences, less than 20% found once. This sample was shared with a second study, whose subject was T cells in Graves' hyperthyroidism and ophthalmopathy. That work states: With the HTBI primer set, the TCR CDR3 went through a first round of RT-PCR.

Material: peripheral blood mononuclear cells (PBMCs), obtained at new diagnosis, from a patient treated with antithyroid drugs. The source is a woman aged 25 to 39 with Graves disease. The chain has TRBV28 and TRBJ1-5; no clear D gene. The CDR3 reads CASRGSGQPQHF. As DNA, the CDR3 is TGTGCCAGCAGGGGGTCGGGTCAGCCCCAGCATTTT. The full variable domain, completed using reference TRBV28 and TRBJ1-5, is DVKVTQSSRYLVKRTGEKVFLECVQDMDHENMFWYRQDPGLGLRLIYFSYDVKMKEKGDIPEGYSVSREKKERFSLILESASTNQTSMYLCASRGSGQPQHFGDGTRLSIL.